Below, 11 T cell receptor beta chains from the same sample are listed, as sequenced in a study of human T cells and chemical hapten exposure (dated by TCRdb to 2020 to 2022). Library preparation used RACE. This sample was sequenced with a NextSeq 500. The public reads were run again by TCRdb, first through fastp at Q25 and then through MiXCR, and only productive beta chains were kept. Every entry covers one CDR3 protein and lists the most common genes and DNA from its rows. The sample includes just under 350,000 distinct CDR3 sequences, with 5.5% to 8% observed a single time. Of the sample, around 8.2% falls within the top ten clones. According to the study, the label for this sample's time point signals: patch test 1, 2 weeks after DPC sensitization. The treatment or condition label here, explained by the study, means: therapeutic diphenylcyclopropenone sensitization with weekly scalp DPC. The specimen comprised whole blood, sampled in connection with sensitization to the hapten diphenylcyclopropenone (DPC). The receptors shown here come from a woman aged 18-29 years with alopecia areata. Some clones in this sample may be carry-over from other donors' samples.

A few counts support this clonotype. The J gene is TRBJ1-6, the V gene TRBV4-1, with D unclear. The CDR3 has 16 residues. V lost 1 base, J lost 0 bases, and 7 bases lay in between. Germline-derived CDR1 and CDR2 are MGHRA and YSYEKL. The DNA of the CDR3 is TGCGCCAGCAGCCAAGTAGGGTCCTCCTATAATTCACCCCTCCACTTT. This codes for CASSQVGSSYNSPLHF.

A word on this clonotype: Germline is not matched at one junction end, which may reflect a read error. The genes are TRBV3-1 and TRBJ2-4; tentatively, D is TRBD1 (6 bases). Germline V gene sequence: CDR1 LGHDT, CDR2 YNNKEL (reference sequence). The CDR3 is 15 amino acids. CDR3 nucleotide sequence: TGTGCCAGCAGCCAAGAAGGGGGAGCCAGAAACATTCAGTACTTC. It yields the protein CASSQEGGARNIQYF.

This clonotype was detected a few times. The J gene is TRBJ1-6, the V gene TRBV2, with 7 bases fitting TRBD1. Germline loops: CDR1 SNHLY, CDR2 FYNNEI. V shed 7 bases and J 0 bases; nucleotides not matched to a gene: 9. CDR3 size: 17 residues. The CDR3 DNA sequence: TGTGCCAGCACCGGACAGGAGGATGACTCCTATAATTCACCCCTCCACTTT. Translating it yields CASTGQEDDSYNSPLHF.

This clonotype was counted at least ten times. This chain uses TRBV2 with TRBJ1-2; TRBD1 agrees at 9 bases. Trimming at V came to 4 bases and at J to 0 bases, leaving 0 bases not matched to a gene. The CDR3 extends over 14 amino acids. CDR1 and CDR2 (germline): SNHLY, FYNNEI. This chain's CDR3 is CASSGDRANYGYTF. The DNA of the CDR3 is TGTGCCAGCAGTGGGGACAGGGCTAACTATGGCTACACCTTC.

This chain uses TRBV12-5 with TRBJ1-2; D perhaps matches TRBD1 (6 bases). Germline lookup yields CDR1 LGHNT and CDR2 FRNRAP. This CDR3 has 14 residues. V lost 3 bases to trimming and J lost 2 bases, with 10 bases between them. The DNA of the CDR3 is TGTGCTAGTGGTTTTGTGGACAGCAACTATGGCTACACCTTC. The encoded protein is CASGFVDSNYGYTF.

This clonotype was picked up many times. The chain links TRBV6-6 to TRBJ2-7, with D perhaps TRBD1 (5 bases). Trimming removed 2 bases at V and 3 bases at J, with 17 bases between. Germline loops: CDR1 MNHNY, CDR2 SVGAGI (reference sequence). The CDR3 is 16 residues long. This CDR3 is CASSYRFRRGGYEQYF. The CDR3 DNA follows: TGTGCCAGCAGTTACAGGTTCCGAAGGGGCGGCTACGAGCAGTACTTC.

The chain combines TRBV23-1 with TRBJ2-1; the D call may be TRBD1 or TRBD2 (6 bases each). TRBV23-1 qualifies as an ORF whose function is uncertain. The CDR3 has 16 amino acids. With 2 bases removed from V and 8 bases from J, the gap between germline ends came to 19 bases. The CDR3 is CASSQQVSEGEDEQFF. The CDR3 DNA reads TGCGCCAGCAGTCAACAGGTGTCAGAGGGGGAGGATGAGCAGTTCTTC.

There are a few counts of this clonotype. The V call is TRBV11-2, the J call TRBJ2-7; maybe TRBD1 (6 bases). The CDR3 has 11 amino acids. Germline V CDR1 and CDR2: SGHAT, FQNNGV. V lost 5 bases, J lost 5 bases, and 7 bases lay in between. The CDR3 nucleotides read TGTGCCAGCAGCCGGACAGACGAGCAGTACTTC. This sequence encodes CASSRTDEQYF.

With respect to this clonotype: A read error may produce the germline difference seen at one junction end. The V call is TRBV20-1, the J call TRBJ1-1, with a weak D call TRBD1 (6 bases). Germline loops: CDR1 DFQATT, CDR2 SNEGSKA (reference sequence). The CDR3 is 13 residues long. The CDR3 here is CSARGQTGTEAFF. DNA for the CDR3: TGCAGTGCCAGAGGACAGACCGGCACTGAAGCTTTCTTT.

The rearrangement joins TRBV7-9 to TRBJ2-1; 8 positions match TRBD1. Losses at the gene ends were 5 bases for V and 7 bases for J; bases not matched to a gene: 4. CDR3 size: 13 residues. Germline V gene lookup returns CDR1 SEHNR and CDR2 FQNEAQ (reference sequence). Written as DNA, the CDR3 is TGTGCCAGCAGCCCGGACAGGGTGAATGAGCAGTTCTTC. Translating gives CASSPDRVNEQFF.

This clonotype was recorded many times. The chain employs TRBV27 and TRBJ2-3; D possibly corresponds to TRBD2 (6 bases). This CDR3 contains 15 residues. From germline, CDR1 is MNHEY and CDR2 SMNVEV (reference sequence). Trimming took 1 base from V and 1 from J, leaving 9 bases between them. Here the CDR3 DNA reads TGTGCCAGCAGTTTATGGGCTAGCGGCACAGATACGCAGTATTTT. It encodes CASSLWASGTDTQYF.